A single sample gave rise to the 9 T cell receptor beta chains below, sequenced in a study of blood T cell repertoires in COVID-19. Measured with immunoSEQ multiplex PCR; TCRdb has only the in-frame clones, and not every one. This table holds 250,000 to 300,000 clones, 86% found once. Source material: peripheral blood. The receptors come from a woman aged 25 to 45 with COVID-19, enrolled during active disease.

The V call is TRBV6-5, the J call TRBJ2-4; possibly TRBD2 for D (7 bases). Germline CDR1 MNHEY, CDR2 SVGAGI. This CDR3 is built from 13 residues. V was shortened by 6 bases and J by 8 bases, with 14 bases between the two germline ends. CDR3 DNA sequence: TGTGCCAGCAGGCTAGGGGGGGCGTACATTCAGTACTTC. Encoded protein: CASRLGGAYIQYF.

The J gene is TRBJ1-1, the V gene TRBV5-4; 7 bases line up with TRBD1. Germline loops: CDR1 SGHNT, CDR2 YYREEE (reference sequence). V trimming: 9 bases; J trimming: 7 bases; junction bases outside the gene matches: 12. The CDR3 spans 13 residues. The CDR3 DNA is TGTGCCATCCAGACAGGGCCAAGGGGTGAAGCTTTCTTT. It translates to CAIQTGPRGEAFF.

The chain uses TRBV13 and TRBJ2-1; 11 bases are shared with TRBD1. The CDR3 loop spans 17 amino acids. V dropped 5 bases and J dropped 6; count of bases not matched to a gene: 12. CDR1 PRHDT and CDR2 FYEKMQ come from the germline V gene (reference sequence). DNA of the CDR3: TGTGCCAGCAGCATATCCCCCGGGACAGGGGGGGGCAATGAGCAGTTCTTC. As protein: CASSISPGTGGGNEQFF. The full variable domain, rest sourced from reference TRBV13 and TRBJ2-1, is AAGVIQSPRHLIKEKRETATLKCYPIPRHDTVYWYQQGPGQDPQFLISFYEKMQSDKGSIPDRFSAQQFSDYHSELNMSSLELGDSALYFCASSISPGTGGGNEQFFGPGTRLTVL.

The CDR3 reads CASSQGGNQPQHF. The DNA for the CDR3 is TGTGCCAGCAGCCAGGGCGGCAATCAGCCCCAGCATTTT. The chain links TRBV7-2 to TRBJ1-5; D perhaps matches TRBD1 (5 bases). The CDR3 loop spans 13 amino acids. Trimming shortened V by 5 bases and J by 2 bases, and 7 bases separated the two germline ends. Per the germline V gene, CDR1 is SGHTA and CDR2 is FQGNSA.

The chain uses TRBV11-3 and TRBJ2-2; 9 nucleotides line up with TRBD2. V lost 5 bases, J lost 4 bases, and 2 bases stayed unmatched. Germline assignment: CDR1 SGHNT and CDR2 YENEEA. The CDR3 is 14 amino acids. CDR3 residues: CASSLAGSTGELFF. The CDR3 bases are TGTGCCAGCAGCCTAGCGGGGAGCACCGGGGAGCTGTTTTTT.

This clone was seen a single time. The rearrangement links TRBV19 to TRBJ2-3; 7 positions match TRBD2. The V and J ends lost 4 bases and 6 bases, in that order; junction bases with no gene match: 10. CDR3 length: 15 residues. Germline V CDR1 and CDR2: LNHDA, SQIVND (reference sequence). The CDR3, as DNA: TGTGCCAGTAGTAAGCATCGACTAGCAGCCGATACGCAGTATTTT. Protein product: CASSKHRLAADTQYF. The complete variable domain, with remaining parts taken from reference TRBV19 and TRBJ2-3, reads DGGITQSPKYLFRKEGQNVTLSCEQNLNHDAMYWYRQDPGQGLRLIYYSQIVNDFQKGDIAEGYSVSREKKESFPLTVTSAQKNPTAFYLCASSKHRLAADTQYFGPGTRLTVL.

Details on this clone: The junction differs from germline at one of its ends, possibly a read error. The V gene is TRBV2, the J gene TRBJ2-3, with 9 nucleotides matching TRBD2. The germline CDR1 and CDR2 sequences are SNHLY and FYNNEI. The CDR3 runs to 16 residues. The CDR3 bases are TGTGCCAGCAGGGAAGAAGCGGGGGGTCGCACAGATACGCAGTATTTT. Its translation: CASREEAGGRTDTQYF.

The CDR3 region has the DNA TGCGCCAGCAGTCTGGGCAGCTCTGGAAACACCATATATTTT. Its translation is CASSLGSSGNTIYF. This rearrangement joins TRBV5-1 to TRBJ1-3; D gene uncertain. The CDR3 covers 14 residues. Germline V lookup: CDR1 SGHRS, CDR2 YFSETQ. Trimming took 5 bases from V and 0 from J, leaving 9 bases between them.

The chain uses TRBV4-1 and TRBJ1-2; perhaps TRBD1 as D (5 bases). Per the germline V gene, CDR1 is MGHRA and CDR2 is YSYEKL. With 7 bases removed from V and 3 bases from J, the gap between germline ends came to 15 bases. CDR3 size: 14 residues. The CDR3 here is CASTPLRRDYGYTF. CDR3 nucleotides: TGCGCCAGCACCCCACTGCGCAGGGACTATGGCTACACCTTC.